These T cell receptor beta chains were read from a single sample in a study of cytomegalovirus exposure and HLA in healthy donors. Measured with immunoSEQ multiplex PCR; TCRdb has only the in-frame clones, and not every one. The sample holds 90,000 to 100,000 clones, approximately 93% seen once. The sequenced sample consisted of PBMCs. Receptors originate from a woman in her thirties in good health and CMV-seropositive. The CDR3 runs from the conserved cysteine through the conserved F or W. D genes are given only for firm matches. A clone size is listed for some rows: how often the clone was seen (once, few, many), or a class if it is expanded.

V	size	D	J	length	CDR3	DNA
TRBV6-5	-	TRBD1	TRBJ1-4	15	CASSRGQGRNEKLFF	TGTGCCAGCAGTCGTGGACAGGGTCGAAATGAAAAACTGTTTTTT
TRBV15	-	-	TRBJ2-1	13	CATSLPSINEQFF	TGTGCCACCAGTTTGCCTAGTATCAATGAGCAGTTCTTC
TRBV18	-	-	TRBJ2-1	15	CASSPGRVGNNEQFF	TGTGCCAGCTCACCGGGCAGGGTGGGGAACAATGAGCAGTTCTTC
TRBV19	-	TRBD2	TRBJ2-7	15	CASSMTGTSGYEQYF	TGTGCCAGTAGTATGACCGGGACTAGCGGCTACGAGCAGTACTTC
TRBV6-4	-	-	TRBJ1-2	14	CASSDGGGRYGYTF	TGTGCCAGCAGTGACGGGGGGGGCCGCTATGGCTACACCTTC
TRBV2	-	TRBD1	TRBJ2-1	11	CASEGAGEQFF	TGTGCCAGCGAGGGGGCTGGGGAGCAGTTCTTC
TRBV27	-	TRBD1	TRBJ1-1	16	CASRLQKAGGDTEAFF	TGTGCCAGCAGACTACAAAAAGCAGGGGGAGACACTGAAGCTTTCTTT
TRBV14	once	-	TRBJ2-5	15	CASSQVAGARETQYF	TGTGCCAGCAGCCAAGTTGCGGGGGCCCGAGAGACCCAGTACTTC
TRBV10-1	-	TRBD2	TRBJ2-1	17	CASSGGLAASSYNEQFF	TGCGCCAGCAGTGGGGGACTAGCCGCGAGCTCCTACAATGAGCAGTTCTTC
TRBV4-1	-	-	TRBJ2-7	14	CASSPAGSSYEQYF	TGCGCCAGCAGCCCTGCAGGCTCCTCCTACGAGCAGTACTTC
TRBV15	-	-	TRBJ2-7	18	CATSRVIQGDLTSYEQYF	TGTGCCACCAGCAGAGTGATACAGGGCGACTTAACCTCCTACGAGCAGTACTTC
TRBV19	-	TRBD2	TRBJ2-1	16	CASSTLAGSQSNEQFF	TGTGCCAGTAGTACACTAGCGGGGTCCCAATCAAATGAGCAGTTCTTC
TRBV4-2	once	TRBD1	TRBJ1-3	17	CASSPYRQGGSGNTIYF	TGTGCCAGCAGCCCTTACCGACAGGGAGGTTCTGGAAACACCATATATTTT
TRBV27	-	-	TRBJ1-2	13	CASSPGSNYGYTF	TGTGCCAGCAGTCCAGGATCTAACTATGGCTACACCTTC
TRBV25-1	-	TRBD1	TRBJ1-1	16	CASSEGGQGAGTEAFF	TGTGCCAGCAGTGAAGGGGGACAGGGGGCTGGCACTGAAGCTTTCTTT
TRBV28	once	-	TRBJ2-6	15	CATKGGASGANVLTF	TGTGCCACCAAGGGCGGGGCCTCTGGGGCCAACGTCCTGACTTTC
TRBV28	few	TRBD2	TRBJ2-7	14	CASSPAGLAGEQYF	TGTGCCAGCAGTCCAGCGGGACTAGCAGGCGAGCAGTACTTC
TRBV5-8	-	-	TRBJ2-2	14	CASSGSFGAGELFF	TGTGCCAGCAGCGGGAGCTTTGGGGCCGGGGAGCTGTTTTTT
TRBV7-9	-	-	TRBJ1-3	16	CASSTRGQISGNTIYF	TGTGCCAGCAGCACCAGAGGACAGATCTCTGGAAACACCATATATTTT
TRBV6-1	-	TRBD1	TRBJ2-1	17	CASSEVGTGAGYNEQFF	TGTGCCAGCAGTGAAGTGGGGACAGGAGCAGGATACAATGAGCAGTTCTTC
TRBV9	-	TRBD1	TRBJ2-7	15	CASSVATGSSYEQYF	TGTGCCAGCAGCGTAGCGACAGGGAGCTCCTACGAGCAGTACTTC
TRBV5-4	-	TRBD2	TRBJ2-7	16	CASSMGLAGPTYEQYF	TGTGCCAGCAGCATGGGACTAGCGGGACCCACCTACGAGCAGTACTTC
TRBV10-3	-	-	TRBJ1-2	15	CAISFNTGPDYGYTF	TGTGCCATCAGTTTTAATACAGGGCCTGATTATGGCTACACCTTC
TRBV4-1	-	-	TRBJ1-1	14	CASSREQGNTEAFF	TGCGCCAGCAGCCGAGAACAGGGGAACACTGAAGCTTTCTTT
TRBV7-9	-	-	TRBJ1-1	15	CASSPPGTKNTEAFF	TGTGCCAGCAGCCCCCCCGGGACAAAGAACACTGAAGCTTTCTTT
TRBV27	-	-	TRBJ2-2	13	CASSFQVTGELFF	TGTGCCAGCAGTTTCCAGGTCACCGGGGAGCTGTTTTTT
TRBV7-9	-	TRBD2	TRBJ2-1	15	CASTQLIAGVNEQFF	TGTGCCAGCACCCAGTTGATAGCGGGAGTTAATGAGCAGTTCTTC
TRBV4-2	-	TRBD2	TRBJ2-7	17	CASSQEASSGRLYEQYF	TGTGCCAGCAGCCAAGAAGCCTCTAGCGGGCGCCTCTACGAGCAGTACTTC
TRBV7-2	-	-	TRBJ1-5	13	CASSLVGNQPQHF	TGTGCCAGCAGCTTAGTAGGCAATCAGCCCCAGCATTTT
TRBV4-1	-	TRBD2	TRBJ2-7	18	CASSPRPHSGVSSYEQYF	TGCGCCAGCAGCCCGCGACCTCATAGCGGGGTAAGCTCCTACGAGCAGTACTTC
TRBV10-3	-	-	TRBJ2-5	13	CAITGTAGETQYF	TGTGCCATCACTGGGACGGCGGGGGAGACCCAGTACTTC
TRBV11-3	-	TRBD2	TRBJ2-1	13	CASSRSGRNEQFF	TGTGCCAGCAGTAGGAGCGGGAGGAACGAGCAGTTCTTC
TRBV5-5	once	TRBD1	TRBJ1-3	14	CASSSTGPGNTIYF	TGTGCCAGCAGCTCGACAGGGCCTGGAAACACCATATATTTT
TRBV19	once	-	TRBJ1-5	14	CANSPDSLNQPQHF	TGTGCCAACTCACCGGACAGCCTCAATCAGCCCCAGCATTTT
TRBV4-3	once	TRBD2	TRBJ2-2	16	CASTPRGGKGTGELFF	TGCGCCAGCACCCCACGGGGGGGGAAAGGCACCGGGGAGCTGTTTTTT
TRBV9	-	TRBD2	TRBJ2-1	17	CASSAGGTPSSYNEQFF	TGTGCCAGCAGCGCGGGGGGGACTCCGAGCTCCTACAATGAGCAGTTCTTC
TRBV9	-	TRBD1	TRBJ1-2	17	CASRPLRGGQANYGYTF	TGTGCCAGCAGACCTCTAAGGGGGGGACAGGCTAACTATGGCTACACCTTC
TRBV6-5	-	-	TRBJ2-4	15	CASSSGVVAKNIQYF	TGTGCCAGCAGTTCAGGGGTAGTAGCCAAAAACATTCAGTACTTC
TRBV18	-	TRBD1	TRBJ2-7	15	CASSPPGQLSYEQYF	TGTGCCAGCTCACCTCCGGGACAGCTCTCCTACGAGCAGTACTTC
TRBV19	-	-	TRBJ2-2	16	CASSPDTGRVAGELFF	TGTGCCAGTAGTCCTGATACAGGGCGGGTCGCCGGGGAGCTGTTTTTT
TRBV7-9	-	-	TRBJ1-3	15	CASSLDRSSGNTIYF	TGTGCCAGCAGCTTAGATCGTAGCTCTGGAAACACCATATATTTT
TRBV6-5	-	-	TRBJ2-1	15	CASSDAMGTRNEQFF	TGTGCCAGCAGCGACGCTATGGGGACTCGGAATGAGCAGTTCTTC
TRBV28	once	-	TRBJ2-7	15	CASGIGGGSSYEQYF	TGTGCCAGCGGGATAGGGGGAGGGTCGTCTTACGAGCAGTACTTC
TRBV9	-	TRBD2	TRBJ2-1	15	CASTPRGRRYNEQFF	TGTGCCAGCACGCCTCGCGGGAGGCGGTACAATGAGCAGTTCTTC
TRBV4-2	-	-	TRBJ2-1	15	CASSQAQDSYNEQFF	TGTGCCAGCAGCCAAGCCCAGGATTCCTACAATGAGCAGTTCTTC
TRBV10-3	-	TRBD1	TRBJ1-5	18	CAISESRSRTGGGQPQHF	TGTGCCATCAGTGAGTCAAGGTCTAGGACAGGGGGCGGACAGCCCCAGCATTTT
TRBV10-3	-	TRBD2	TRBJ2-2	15	CAISETSGNTGELFF	TGTGCCATCAGTGAGACTAGCGGTAACACCGGGGAGCTGTTTTTT
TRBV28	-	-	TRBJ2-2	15	CASSSLWGVKGELFF	TGTGCCAGCAGTTCCCTCTGGGGAGTAAAAGGGGAGCTGTTTTTT